This TCR beta chain comes out of a study of blood T cell repertoires in COVID-19. As for the study in general: T cells, B-cell-depleted T cells, or PBMCs supplied cDNA or gDNA.

This clone was seen a single time. The germline gives CDR1 MDHEN, CDR2 SYDVKM. The ends lost 8 bases at V and 1 base at J; junction bases unmatched: 6. The CDR3 loop spans 14 amino acids. Participants were aged about 18 to 89 years from around 24 US areas. A PCR-confirmed or clinician-diagnosed COVID-19 case had contacted exposed participants within 2 weeks of entry. Authors' analysis steps: Amplification of reference gene primers was used by the study to estimate nucleated cell counts. Clones were read by immunoSEQ multiplex PCR, and TCRdb kept only the in-frame ones, dropping some. V and J calls and clone size are copied from that table; D and trimming were computed from the DNA. Counted here are approximately 250,000 clones, 88% occurring once; the ten biggest clones make up 2.5% to 3.5%.

The source material was PBMCs or T cells enriched from blood (not recorded which). This chain links TRBV28 with TRBJ1-1; 8 bases map to TRBD1. The TCR sequence derives from a woman aged 40 to 49 who had been exposed to COVID-19. CDR3 sequence: CASVQQGGNTEAFF. In DNA form, the CDR3 reads TGTGCCAGCGTCCAACAGGGGGGGAACACTGAAGCTTTCTTT.